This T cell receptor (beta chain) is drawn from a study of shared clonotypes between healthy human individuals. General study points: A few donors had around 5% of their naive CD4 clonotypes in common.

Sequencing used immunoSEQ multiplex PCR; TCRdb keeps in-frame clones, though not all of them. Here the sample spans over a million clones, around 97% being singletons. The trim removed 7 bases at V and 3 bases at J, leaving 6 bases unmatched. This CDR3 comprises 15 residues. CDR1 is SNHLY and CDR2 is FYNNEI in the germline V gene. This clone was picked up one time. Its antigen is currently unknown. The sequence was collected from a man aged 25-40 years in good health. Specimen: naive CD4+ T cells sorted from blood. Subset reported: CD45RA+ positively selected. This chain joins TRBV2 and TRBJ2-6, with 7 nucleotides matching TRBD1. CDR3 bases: TGTGCCAGCACCCCCGACAGGGTTGGGGCCAACGTCCTGACTTTC. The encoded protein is CASTPDRVGANVLTF.